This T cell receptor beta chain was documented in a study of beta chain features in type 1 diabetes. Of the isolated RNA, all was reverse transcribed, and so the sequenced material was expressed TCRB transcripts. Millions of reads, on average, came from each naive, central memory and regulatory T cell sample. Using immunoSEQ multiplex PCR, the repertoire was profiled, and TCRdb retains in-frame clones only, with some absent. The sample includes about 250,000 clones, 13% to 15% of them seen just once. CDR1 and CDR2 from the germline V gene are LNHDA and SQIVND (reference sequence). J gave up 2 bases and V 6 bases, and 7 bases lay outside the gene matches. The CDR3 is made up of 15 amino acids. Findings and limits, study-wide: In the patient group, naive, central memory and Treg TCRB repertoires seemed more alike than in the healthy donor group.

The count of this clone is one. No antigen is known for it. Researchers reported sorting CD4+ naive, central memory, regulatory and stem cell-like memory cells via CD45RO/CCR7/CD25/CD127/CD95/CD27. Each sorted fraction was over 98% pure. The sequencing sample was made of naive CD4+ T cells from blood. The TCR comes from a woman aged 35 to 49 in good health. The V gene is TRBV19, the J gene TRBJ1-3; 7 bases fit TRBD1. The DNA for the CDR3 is TGTGCCAGTAGGCCGACAGGGCTAGCTGGAAACACCATATATTTT. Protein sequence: CASRPTGLAGNTIYF.